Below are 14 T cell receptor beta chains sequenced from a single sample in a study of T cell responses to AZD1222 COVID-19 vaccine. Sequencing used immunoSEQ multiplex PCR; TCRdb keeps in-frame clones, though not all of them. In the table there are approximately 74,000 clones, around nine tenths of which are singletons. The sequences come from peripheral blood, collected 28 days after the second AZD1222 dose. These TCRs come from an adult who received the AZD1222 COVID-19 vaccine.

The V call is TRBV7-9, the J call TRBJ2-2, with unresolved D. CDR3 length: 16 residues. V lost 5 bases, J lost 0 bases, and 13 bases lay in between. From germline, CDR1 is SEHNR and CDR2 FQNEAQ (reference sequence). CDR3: CASSVLDHANTGELFF. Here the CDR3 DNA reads TGTGCCAGCAGCGTCCTCGACCACGCGAACACCGGGGAGCTGTTTTTT.

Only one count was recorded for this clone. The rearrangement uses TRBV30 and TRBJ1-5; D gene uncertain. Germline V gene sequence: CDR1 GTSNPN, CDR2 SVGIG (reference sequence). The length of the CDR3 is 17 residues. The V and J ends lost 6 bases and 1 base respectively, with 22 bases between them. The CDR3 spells CACTEGVTVTSNQPQHF. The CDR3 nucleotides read TGTGCCTGTACTGAGGGCGTAACGGTTACCAGCAATCAGCCCCAGCATTTT.

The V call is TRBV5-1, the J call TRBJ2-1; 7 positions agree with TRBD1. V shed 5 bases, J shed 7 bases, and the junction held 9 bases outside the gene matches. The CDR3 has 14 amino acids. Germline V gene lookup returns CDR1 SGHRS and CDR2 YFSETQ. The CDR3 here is CASRGTGDGNEQFF. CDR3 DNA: TGCGCCAGCAGAGGAACAGGGGATGGGAATGAGCAGTTCTTC.

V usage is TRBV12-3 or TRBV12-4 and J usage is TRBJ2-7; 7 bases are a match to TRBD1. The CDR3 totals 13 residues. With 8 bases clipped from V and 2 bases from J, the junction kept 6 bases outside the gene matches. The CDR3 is CASREQGTYEQYF. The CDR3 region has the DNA TGTGCCAGCCGAGAACAGGGGACCTACGAGCAGTACTTC.

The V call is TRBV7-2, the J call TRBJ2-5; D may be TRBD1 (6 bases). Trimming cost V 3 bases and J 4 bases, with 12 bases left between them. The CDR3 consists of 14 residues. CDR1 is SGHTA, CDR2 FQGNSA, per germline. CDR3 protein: CASSLGALRETQYF. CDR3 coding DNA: TGTGCCAGCAGCTTGGGGGCCTTACGAGAGACCCAGTACTTC.

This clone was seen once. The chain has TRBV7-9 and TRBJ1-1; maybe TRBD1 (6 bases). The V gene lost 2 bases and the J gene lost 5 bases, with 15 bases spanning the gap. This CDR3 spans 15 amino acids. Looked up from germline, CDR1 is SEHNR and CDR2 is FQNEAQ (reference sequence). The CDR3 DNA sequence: TGTGCCAGCAGCTTATTTGAGACAAGGGGGACTGAAGCTTTCTTT. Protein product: CASSLFETRGTEAFF. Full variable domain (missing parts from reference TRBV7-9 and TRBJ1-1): DTGVSQNPRHKITKRGQNVTFRCDPISEHNRLYWYRQTLGQGPEFLTYFQNEAQLEKSRLLSDRFSAERPKGSFSTLEIQRTEQGDSAMYLCASSLFETRGTEAFFGQGTRLTVV.

The CDR3 DNA reads as TGTGCCAGCCGGACAGCGAACACCGGGGAGCTGTTTTTT. It is translated as CASRTANTGELFF. The rearrangement joins TRBV3-1 (or the pseudogene TRBV3-2) to TRBJ2-2, with D tentatively TRBD1 (6 bases). V lost 8 bases to trimming and J lost 0 bases, with 7 bases between them. The germline CDR1 and CDR2 sequences are LGHDT and YNNKEL (reference sequence). The CDR3 is 13 residues long.

This CDR3 reads CASSGTAGVGVNEQFF. DNA for the CDR3: TGCGCCAGCAGCGGAACAGCGGGAGTTGGGGTAAATGAGCAGTTCTTC. The V and J genes are TRBV5-1 and TRBJ2-1; 8 bases are shared with TRBD2. The CDR3 has 16 residues. V lost 4 bases, J lost 7 bases, and 13 bases stayed unmatched. CDR1 is SGHRS, CDR2 YFSETQ, per germline.

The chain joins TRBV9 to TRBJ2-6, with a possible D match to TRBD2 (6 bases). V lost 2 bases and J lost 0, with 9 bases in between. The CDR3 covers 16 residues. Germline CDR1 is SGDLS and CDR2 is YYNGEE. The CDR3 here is CASSVSAGSGANVLTF. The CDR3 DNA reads TGTGCCAGCAGCGTCTCAGCGGGCTCTGGGGCCAACGTCCTGACTTTC.

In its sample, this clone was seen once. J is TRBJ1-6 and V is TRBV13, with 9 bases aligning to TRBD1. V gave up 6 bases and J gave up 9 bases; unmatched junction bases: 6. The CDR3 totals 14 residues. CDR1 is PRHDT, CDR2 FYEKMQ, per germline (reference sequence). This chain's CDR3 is CASRRQGGGSPLHF. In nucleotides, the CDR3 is TGTGCCAGCAGACGACAGGGGGGTGGTTCACCCCTCCACTTT.

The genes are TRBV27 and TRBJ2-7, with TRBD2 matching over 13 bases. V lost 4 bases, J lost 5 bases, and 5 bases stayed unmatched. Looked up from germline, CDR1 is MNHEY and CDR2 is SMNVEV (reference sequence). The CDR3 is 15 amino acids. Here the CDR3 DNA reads TGTGCCAGCAGTTCCCGGACTAGCGGGAGCCACGAGCAGTACTTC. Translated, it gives CASSSRTSGSHEQYF.

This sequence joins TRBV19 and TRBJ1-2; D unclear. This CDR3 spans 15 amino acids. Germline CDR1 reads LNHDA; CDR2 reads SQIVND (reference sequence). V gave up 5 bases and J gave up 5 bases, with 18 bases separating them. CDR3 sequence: CASSAGTSTGYGYTF. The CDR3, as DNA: TGTGCCAGTAGTGCCGGCACATCGACGGGGTATGGCTACACCTTC.

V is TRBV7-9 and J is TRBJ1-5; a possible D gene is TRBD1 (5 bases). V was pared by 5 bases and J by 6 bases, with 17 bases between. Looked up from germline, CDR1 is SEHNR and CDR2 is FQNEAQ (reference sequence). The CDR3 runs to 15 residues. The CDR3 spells CASSQTGSWGQPQHF. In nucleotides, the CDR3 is TGTGCCAGCAGCCAAACAGGTAGTTGGGGTCAGCCCCAGCATTTT.

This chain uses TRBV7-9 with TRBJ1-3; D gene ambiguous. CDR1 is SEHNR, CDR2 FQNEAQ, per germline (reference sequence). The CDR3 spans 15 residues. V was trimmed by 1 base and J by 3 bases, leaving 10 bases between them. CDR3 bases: TGTGCCAGCAGCTTAGTCGGGGAAGGTGGAAACACCATATATTTT. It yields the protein CASSLVGEGGNTIYF.